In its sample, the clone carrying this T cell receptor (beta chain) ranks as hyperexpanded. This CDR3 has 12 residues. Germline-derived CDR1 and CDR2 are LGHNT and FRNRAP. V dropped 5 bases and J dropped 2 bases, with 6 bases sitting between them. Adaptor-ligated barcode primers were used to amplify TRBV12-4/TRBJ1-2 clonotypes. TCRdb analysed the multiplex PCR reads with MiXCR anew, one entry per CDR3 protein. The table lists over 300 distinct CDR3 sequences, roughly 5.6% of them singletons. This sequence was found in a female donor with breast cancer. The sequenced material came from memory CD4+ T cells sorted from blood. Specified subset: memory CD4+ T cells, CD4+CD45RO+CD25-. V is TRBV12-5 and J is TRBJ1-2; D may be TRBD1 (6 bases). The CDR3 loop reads CASGDRNYGYTF. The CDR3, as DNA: TGTGCTAGTGGTGACAGGAACTATGGCTACACCTTC.